The clone carrying this T cell receptor beta chain was recorded many times. Its antigen is not identified. The study enrolled patients aged 18 to 65 with newly diagnosed hyperthyroidism of under 2 months' duration. Thyroid ultrasound, orbital computed tomography, clinical symptoms, and serum thyroxine and TRAb underpinned diagnoses. This record belongs to a study of T cells in Graves' hyperthyroidism and ophthalmopathy. Study-wide findings and caveats: Most clonotypes expanded in thyroid above 0.001 were likewise present in blood. Researchers report that a 13 V-J model separated ophthalmopathy from stable hyperthyroidism.

There were TCR beta CDR3 regions amplified from RNA transcripts. The HTBI primer set served for first-round RT-PCR of the TCR CDR3. TCRdb analysed the multiplex PCR reads with MiXCR anew, one entry per CDR3 protein. The table has some 140,000 distinct CDR3 sequences, around 20% seen once. The V end lost 5 bases, the J end lost 2 bases, and 10 bases lay between the germline ends. The germline V gene encodes CDR1 SGHTA and CDR2 FQGTGA. This CDR3 comprises 14 residues. This chain uses TRBV7-3 with TRBJ1-3; no clear D gene. This receptor was identified in a woman between 45 and 60 years old with Graves' hyperthyroidism that later progressed to Graves' ophthalmopathy. The specimen sequenced was blood. CDR3 sequence (DNA): TGTGCCAGCAGCACCGGCGGGGCTGGAAACACCATATATTTT. It is translated as CASSTGGAGNTIYF.